The present T cell receptor beta chain was sequenced within a study of tumor-infiltrating lymphocytes in primary liver carcinoma. Study observations and caveats: Only around 7.5-24% of top clones occurred in all five tumor regions.

As regards this clonotype: Its antigen is unidentified. The junction differs from germline at one of its ends, possibly a read error.

Starting material for RNA and DNA co-extraction consisted of about 20-33 mg of unsorted bulk tissue. The CDR3 loop spans 14 amino acids. Per the germline V gene, CDR1 is WSHSY and CDR2 is SAAADI. TCR beta cDNA was made from 500 ng total RNA with a constant-region primer. It was through three nested multiplex PCR rounds of slightly modified ARM-PCR that TCR beta libraries arose. Researchers ran the first two PCR rounds for about 11 cycles each with TRBV1-TRBV30 forward primers and a C-beta reverse primer. TCRdb re-called the multiplex PCR reads with MiXCR, one entry per CDR3 protein. The sample records about 23,000 distinct CDR3 sequences, about 74% being singletons.

This sequence was found in a young woman with primary liver carcinoma and hepatitis B virus infection. The chain has TRBV10-2 and TRBJ1-1; D is unclear. Sequencing was done on a sample of liver tumor tissue from sampling region 5. Subset in this sample: tumor region T5, tumor centre. CDR3 coding DNA: TGCGCCAGCAGTGAGTCGAAGGCGGCCTCTGAAGCTATCTTT. Translated, it gives CASSESKAASEAIF.